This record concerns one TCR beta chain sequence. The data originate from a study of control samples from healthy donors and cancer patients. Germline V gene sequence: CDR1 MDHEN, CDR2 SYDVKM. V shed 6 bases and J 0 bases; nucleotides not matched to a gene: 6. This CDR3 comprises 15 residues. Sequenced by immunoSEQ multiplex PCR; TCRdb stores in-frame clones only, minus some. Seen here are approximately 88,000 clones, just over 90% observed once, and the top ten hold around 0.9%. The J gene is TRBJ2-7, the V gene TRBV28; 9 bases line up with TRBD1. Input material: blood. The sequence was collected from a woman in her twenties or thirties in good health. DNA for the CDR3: TGTGCCAGCAGGCCACAGGGGGCGGGCTCCTACGAGCAGTACTTC. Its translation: CASRPQGAGSYEQYF.